Below, 18 T cell receptor beta chains from the same sample are listed, as sequenced in a study of cytomegalovirus exposure and HLA in healthy donors. PCR used 60 Vbeta primers and 13 Jbeta primers. Only in-frame clones appear in the TCRdb table, and some are missing; sequencing was by immunoSEQ multiplex PCR. The table has 220,000 or so clones, roughly four fifths seen once. The sample taken for sequencing was PBMCs. Source of these receptors: a woman between 40 and 55 years old in good health and CMV-seronegative.

The J gene is TRBJ2-7, the V gene TRBV5-1, with D possibly matching TRBD1 (5 bases). This CDR3 comprises 16 residues. Trimming removed 0 bases at V and 2 bases at J, with 15 bases between. Looked up from germline, CDR1 is SGHRS and CDR2 is YFSETQ. CDR3 sequence (DNA): TGCGCCAGCAGCTTGGGGTCCCCAGGGCTGACCTACGAGCAGTACTTC. It encodes CASSLGSPGLTYEQYF.

The chain links TRBV19 to TRBJ2-7, with D unresolved. The CDR3 sequence is 15 residues long. Germline V CDR1 and CDR2: LNHDA, SQIVND (reference sequence). V lost 1 base to trimming and J lost 1 base, with 11 bases between them. The CDR3 sequence is CASSIGSGRSYEQYF. CDR3 in DNA: TGTGCCAGTAGTATAGGTTCGGGTAGGTCCTACGAGCAGTACTTC.

J is TRBJ2-5 and V is TRBV9; D is undetermined. CDR1 and CDR2 (germline): SGDLS, YYNGEE. The V end lost 4 bases, the J end lost 7 bases, and 14 bases lay between the germline ends. This CDR3 is 13 amino acids long. CDR3 loop: CASSPTVPGTQYF. CDR3 sequence (DNA): TGTGCCAGCAGCCCCACGGTCCCAGGGACCCAGTACTTC.

The rearrangement links TRBV5-1 to TRBJ1-1; tentative D call: TRBD1 (6 bases). Germline CDR1 and CDR2: SGHRS and YFSETQ. CDR3 length: 12 residues. Trimming removed 4 bases from V and 11 bases from J, with 15 bases in between. The DNA of the CDR3 is TGCGCCAGCAGCCCGGATCGGACAGAGGCTTTCTTT. This codes for CASSPDRTEAFF.

The J gene is TRBJ2-1, the V gene TRBV30, with 7 bases fitting TRBD1. Germline V CDR1 and CDR2: GTSNPN, SVGIG (reference sequence). CDR3 length: 13 residues. V trimming: 8 bases; J trimming: 3 bases; junction bases outside the gene matches: 7. CDR3 loop: CARGGESYNEQFF. The CDR3 coding sequence is TGTGCCCGAGGGGGCGAGAGCTACAATGAGCAGTTCTTC.

V and J are TRBV27 and TRBJ1-5, with 11 positions matching TRBD1. Trimming at V came to 0 bases and at J to 6 bases, leaving 4 bases not matched to a gene. The CDR3 covers 16 residues. Germline CDR1 reads MNHEY; CDR2 reads SMNVEV (reference sequence). CDR3 DNA sequence: TGTGCCAGCAGTTTATCCCTGGACAGGGGGCTTCAGCCCCAGCATTTT. It is translated as CASSLSLDRGLQPQHF.

This chain joins TRBV11-2 and TRBJ2-7, with D possibly matching TRBD2 (5 bases). Trimming took 6 bases from V and 0 from J, leaving 15 bases between them. CDR1 and CDR2 (germline): SGHAT, FQNNGV. The CDR3 length is 15 residues. The CDR3 here is CASSLVLGVSYEQYF. The CDR3 DNA follows: TGTGCCAGCAGTCTCGTACTCGGGGTCTCCTACGAGCAGTACTTC.

This chain connects TRBV30 to TRBJ1-2; TRBD1 matches 8 bases. The J segment lost 5 bases and the V segment lost 3 bases, leaving 11 bases of the junction unmatched. CDR3 size: 15 residues. Germline assignment: CDR1 GTSNPN and CDR2 SVGIG (reference sequence). This chain's CDR3 is CAWSPRTGTDYGYTF. In DNA, the CDR3 is TGTGCCTGGAGCCCCCGGACAGGGACTGATTATGGCTACACCTTC.

The V gene is TRBV6-1, the J gene TRBJ2-3; 7 positions match TRBD1. Trimming cost V 10 bases and J 5 bases; bases outside gene matches: 15. Germline V CDR1 and CDR2: MNHNS, SASEGT. The CDR3 is 15 residues long. In nucleotides, the CDR3 is TGTGCCACCAACTCAAGGACAGGCGGTAAAGATACGCAGTATTTT. This encodes CATNSRTGGKDTQYF.

V is TRBV10-1 and J is TRBJ1-2, with 7 bases lining up with TRBD1. The germline gives CDR1 WNHNN, CDR2 SYGVQD (reference sequence). The J segment lost 4 bases and the V segment lost 2 bases, leaving 1 base of the junction unmatched. CDR3 length equals 13 residues. CDR3 bases: TGCGCCAGCAGTGAGGGGACAGCCTATGGCTACACCTTC. Translating gives CASSEGTAYGYTF.

The chain links TRBV10-3 to TRBJ2-1, with 8 bases lining up with TRBD2. Germline CDR1 is ENHRY and CDR2 is SYGVKD. The CDR3 is made up of 14 amino acids. V was clipped by 6 bases and J by 0 bases; unmatched bases: 1. CDR3 DNA sequence: TGTGCCATCAGACTAGCGGTCTCCTACAATGAGCAGTTCTTC. It translates to CAIRLAVSYNEQFF.

This sequence joins TRBV19 and TRBJ1-5; 7 bases are shared with TRBD1. Germline V lookup: CDR1 LNHDA, CDR2 SQIVND (reference sequence). The V and J ends lost 8 bases and 4 bases, in that order; junction bases with no gene match: 5. This CDR3 contains 13 residues. The CDR3, as DNA: TGTGCCAGTGTAGACAGGGAAAATCAGCCCCAGCATTTT. This encodes CASVDRENQPQHF. Full variable domain (missing parts from reference TRBV19 and TRBJ1-5): DGGITQSPKYLFRKEGQNVTLSCEQNLNHDAMYWYRQDPGQGLRLIYYSQIVNDFQKGDIAEGYSVSREKKESFPLTVTSAQKNPTAFYLCASVDRENQPQHFGDGTRLSIL.

With respect to this clone: A much larger clone differs by one base, so this may be a read error. This CDR3 is also generated by other DNA sequences in the sample. The chain is built from TRBV5-1 and TRBJ1-1, with TRBD1 matching 12 bases. CDR3 size: 15 residues. The germline gives CDR1 SGHRS, CDR2 YFSETQ. Trimming at V came to 5 bases and at J to 5 bases, leaving 7 bases not matched to a gene. The DNA of the CDR3 is TGCGCCAGCAGTCTGGGACAGGGGGCAGGAACTGAAGCTTTCTTT. It codes for CASSLGQGAGTEAFF. Supplemented by reference TRBV5-1 and TRBJ1-1, the full variable domain reads KAGVTQTPRYLIKTRGQQVTLSCSPISGHRSVSWYQQTPGQGLQFLFEYFSETQRNKGNFPGRFSGRQFSNSRSEMNVSTLELGDSALYLCASSLGQGAGTEAFFGQGTRLTVV.

The chain couples TRBV5-1 to TRBJ2-4; D uncertain. V lost 0 bases, J lost 5 bases, and 6 bases lay in between. Germline CDR1 SGHRS, CDR2 YFSETQ. This CDR3 contains 13 residues. The CDR3 DNA sequence: TGCGCCAGCAGCTTGGTCGGTCAAAACATTCAGTACTTC. Its protein is CASSLVGQNIQYF.

V and J are TRBV7-3 and TRBJ2-1; D is perhaps TRBD2 (6 bases). V lost 4 bases and J 9 bases, leaving 16 bases between the germline ends. CDR3 length: 14 residues. CDR1 is SGHTA and CDR2 is FQGTGA in the germline V gene. Here the CDR3 DNA reads TGTGCCAGCAGCTCGGGACGGAGGGGTGCTGAGCAGTTCTTC. Its protein is CASSSGRRGAEQFF. Full variable domain (rest looked up from reference TRBV7-3 and TRBJ2-1): GAGVSQTPSNKVTEKGKYVELRCDPISGHTALYWYRQSLGQGPEFLIYFQGTGAADDSGLPNDRFFAVRPEGSVSTLKIQRTERGDSAVYLCASSSGRRGAEQFFGPGTRLTVL.

This clone was detected only once. The chain has TRBV2 and TRBJ2-5, with TRBD1 matching 9 bases. CDR1 is SNHLY and CDR2 is FYNNEI in the germline V gene. V lost 8 bases to trimming and J lost 11 bases; unmatched junction nucleotides: 9. There are 12 residues in the CDR3. CDR3 protein: CASGGQGVEQYF. CDR3 nucleotides: TGTGCCAGCGGGGGACAGGGAGTTGAGCAGTACTTC.

V and J are TRBV27 and TRBJ1-5; no clear D. This CDR3 comprises 14 residues. The germline V gene encodes CDR1 MNHEY and CDR2 SMNVEV (reference sequence). Trimming took off 3 bases at V and 0 bases at J, with 6 bases between the two ends. Here the CDR3 DNA reads TGTGCCAGCAGTTTTCGCGATAGCAATCAGCCCCAGCATTTT. It translates to CASSFRDSNQPQHF.

This rearrangement joins TRBV15 to TRBJ2-2, with 10 bases that match TRBD2. The CDR3 covers 19 residues. The J segment lost 5 bases and the V segment lost 5 bases, leaving 17 bases of the junction unmatched. CDR1 and CDR2 (germline): LNHNV, YYDKDF (reference sequence). The CDR3 sequence: CATSGLGLAEPKRTGELFF. In nucleotides, the CDR3 is TGTGCCACCAGCGGATTAGGACTAGCGGAGCCTAAGAGGACCGGGGAGCTGTTTTTT.